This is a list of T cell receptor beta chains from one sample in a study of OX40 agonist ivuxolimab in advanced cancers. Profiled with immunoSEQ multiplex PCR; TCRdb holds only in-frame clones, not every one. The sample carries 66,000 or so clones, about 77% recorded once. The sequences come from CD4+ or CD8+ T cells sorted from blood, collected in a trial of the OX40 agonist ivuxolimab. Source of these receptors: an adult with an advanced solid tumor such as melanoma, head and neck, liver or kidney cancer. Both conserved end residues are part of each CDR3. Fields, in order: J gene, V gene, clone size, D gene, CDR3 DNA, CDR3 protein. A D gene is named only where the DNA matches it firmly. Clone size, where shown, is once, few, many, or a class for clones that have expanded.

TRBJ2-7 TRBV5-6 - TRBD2 TGTGCCAGCAGCCCGGGGACCGGGGGGGCAGTCTACGAGCAGTACTTC CASSPGTGGAVYEQYF
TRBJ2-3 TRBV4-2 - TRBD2 TGTGCCAGCAGCCAAGTAGGACTAGCGGAGAGCACAGATACGCAGTATTTT CASSQVGLAESTDTQYF
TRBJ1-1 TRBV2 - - TGTGCCAGCGGGGGGGCTGAAGCTTTCTTT CASGGAEAFF
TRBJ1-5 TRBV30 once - TGTGCCTGGAGTGGTAGGTTAAGGAGGCCCCAGCATTTT CAWSGRLRRPQHF
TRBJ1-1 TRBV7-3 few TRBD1 TGTGCCAGCAGCTCACAGGGGGCCACTGAAGCTTTCTTT CASSSQGATEAFF
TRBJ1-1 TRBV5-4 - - TGTGCCAGCAGCGCCAAGAGGGGCGGGTGGGTGACTGAAGCTTTCTTT CASSAKRGGWVTEAFF
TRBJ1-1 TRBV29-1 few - TGCAGCGTGTCACTCAGGGTGGAGAATGGAGCTTTCTTT CSVSLRVENGAFF
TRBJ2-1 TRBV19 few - TGTGCCAGTATGGGGCAGGGGATCTACAATGAGCAGTTCTTC CASMGQGIYNEQFF
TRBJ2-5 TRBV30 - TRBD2 TGTGCCTGGAGCGAGGGGTCTAGCGGTATACAAGAGACCCAGTACTTC CAWSEGSSGIQETQYF
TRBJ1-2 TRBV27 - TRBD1 TGTGCCAGCAGGCCGGGACAGGGGCGGGGCTACACCTTC CASRPGQGRGYTF
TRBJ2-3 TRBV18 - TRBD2 TGTGCCAGCTCACCGGGACTAACAGATACGCAGTATTTT CASSPGLTDTQYF
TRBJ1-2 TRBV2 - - TGTGCCAGCAGCCTCTACGGTGCTAACTATGGCTACACCTTC CASSLYGANYGYTF
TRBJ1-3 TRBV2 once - TGTGCCAGCAGTCAGGGTCACTCTGGAAACACCATATATTTT CASSQGHSGNTIYF
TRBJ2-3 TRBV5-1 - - TGCGCCAGCAGCTTGAGATTCTCAGATACGCAGTATTTT CASSLRFSDTQYF
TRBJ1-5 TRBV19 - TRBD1 TGTGCCAGTAGTATTAGACAGGGGTTGGATCAGCCCCAGCATTTT CASSIRQGLDQPQHF
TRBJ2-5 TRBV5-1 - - TGCGCCAGCAGTGGGGGGTTTGAGACCCAGTACTTC CASSGGFETQYF
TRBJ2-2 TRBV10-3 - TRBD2 TGTGCCAGCAGTGAACAAGCGGGAGGGGCCGGGGAGCTGTTTTTT CASSEQAGGAGELFF
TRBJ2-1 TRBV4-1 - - TGCGCCAGCAGCCAAGGGGCCCAGGCGGGCTACAATGAGCAGTTCTTC CASSQGAQAGYNEQFF
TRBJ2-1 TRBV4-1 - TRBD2 TGCGCCAGCAGCCAAAAAATACTAGCGGGGGGGCCAAGCAGTGAGCAGTTCTTC CASSQKILAGGPSSEQFF
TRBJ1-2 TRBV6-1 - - TGTGCCAGCCGGCAGGGCGGAGGCTACACCTTC CASRQGGGYTF
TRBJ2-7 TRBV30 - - TGTGCCTGGAGTCGGGCCCTCAGGGACGAGCAGTACTTC CAWSRALRDEQYF
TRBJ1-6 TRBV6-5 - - TGTGCCAGCAGTTACTCGAATAGCGAGTCACCCCTCCACTTT CASSYSNSESPLHF
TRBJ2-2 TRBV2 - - TGTGCCAGTAGAGGATGGGCGGACACCGGGGAGCTGTTTTTT CASRGWADTGELFF
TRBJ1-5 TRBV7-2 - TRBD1 TGTGCCAGCAGCTCACAGGGGGATCAGCCCCAGCATTTT CASSSQGDQPQHF
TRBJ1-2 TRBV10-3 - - TGTGCCATCAGTGTGGCGACAGACTATGGCTACACCTTC CAISVATDYGYTF
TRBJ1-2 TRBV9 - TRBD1 TGTGCCAGCAGCGAAACGGACAGGGAAGGCTACACCTTC CASSETDREGYTF
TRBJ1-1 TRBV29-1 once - TGCAGCGTCAACCGGGACTGGAACACTGAAGCTTTCTTT CSVNRDWNTEAFF
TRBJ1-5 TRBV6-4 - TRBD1 TGTGCCAGCAGTGACTCGACTGCGGCAGGGGGCGGCAATCAGCCCCAGCATTTT CASSDSTAAGGGNQPQHF
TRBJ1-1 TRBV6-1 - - TGTGCCAGCGTCTGGAACACTGAAGCTTTCTTT CASVWNTEAFF
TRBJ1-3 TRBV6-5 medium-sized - TGTGCCAGCCGGGACCCCTTGAACACCATATATTTT CASRDPLNTIYF
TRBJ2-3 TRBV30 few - TGTGCCTGGAGTGTGAAGGGAGATACGCAGTATTTT CAWSVKGDTQYF
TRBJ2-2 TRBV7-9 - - TGTGCCAGCAGCGTACAGGGTTTGTCCGGGGAGCTGTTTTTT CASSVQGLSGELFF
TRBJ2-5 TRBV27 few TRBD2 TGTGCCAGCAGTCCGCTAGTAGCGGGGGGGCAAGAGACCCAGTACTTC CASSPLVAGGQETQYF
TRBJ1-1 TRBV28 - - TGTGCCAGCAGTTTTCAGGACCGCCAGTCTTTCTTT CASSFQDRQSFF
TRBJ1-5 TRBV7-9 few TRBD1 TGTGCCAGCAGCTCGGGACAGGGAGGGTCGACCCAGCATTTT CASSSGQGGSTQHF
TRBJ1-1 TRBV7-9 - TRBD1 TGTGCCAGCAGTGCGATATGGGGACAGGGGAATGATGAAGCTTTCTTT CASSAIWGQGNDEAFF
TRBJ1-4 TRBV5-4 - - TGTGCCAGCAGTCTGGTGGGAGAAAAACTGTTTTTT CASSLVGEKLFF
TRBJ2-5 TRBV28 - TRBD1 TGTGCCAGCAGTTCCGGGACAGGGGCGGTGGGGACCCAGTACTTC CASSSGTGAVGTQYF
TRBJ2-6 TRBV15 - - TGTGCCACCAGCAGAGTGGTACTAGGAGGTGCTGGGGCCAACGTCCTGACTTTC CATSRVVLGGAGANVLTF
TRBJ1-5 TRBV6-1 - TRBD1 TGTGCCAGCAGTGAGAGGGACAGACGAAATCAGCCCCAGCATTTT CASSERDRRNQPQHF
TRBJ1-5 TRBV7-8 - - TGTGCCAGCAGCTTTGAGACAGACAATCAGCCCCAGCATTTT CASSFETDNQPQHF
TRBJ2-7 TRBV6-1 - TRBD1 TGTGCCAGCAGTGAAAGACAGGGGCTATCCTACGAGCAGTACTTC CASSERQGLSYEQYF
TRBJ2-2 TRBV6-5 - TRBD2 TGTGCCAGCAGTTTAAAAGCGGGAGTTCGCACCGGGGAGCTGTTTTTT CASSLKAGVRTGELFF
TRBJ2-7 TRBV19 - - TGTGCCAGTAGTATAATCCCGACAGCTGTACCCTACGAGCAGTACTTC CASSIIPTAVPYEQYF
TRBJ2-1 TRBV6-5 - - TGTGCCAGCAGTCCTTCTCGCAATGAGCAGTTCTTC CASSPSRNEQFF
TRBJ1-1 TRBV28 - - TGTGCCAGCAGTTTACAGGGGATCCGGAACACTGAAGCTTTCTTT CASSLQGIRNTEAFF
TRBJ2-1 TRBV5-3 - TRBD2 TGTGCCAGAAGCTTGGCGGGACTAGTCATGAATGAGCAGTTCTTC CARSLAGLVMNEQFF
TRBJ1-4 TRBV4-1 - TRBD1 TGCGCCAGCAGTACAGGGGACAGGGGAGCCGAAAAACTGTTTTTT CASSTGDRGAEKLFF
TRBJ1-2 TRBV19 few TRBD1 TGTGCCAGTACCTCTGGACAGGGCAACTATGGCTACACCTTC CASTSGQGNYGYTF
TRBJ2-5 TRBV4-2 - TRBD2 TGTGCCAGCAGCCAGAACGTAGCGGGAGGCGCGGAGACCCAGTACTTC CASSQNVAGGAETQYF